Listed below are T cell receptor beta chains from one sample, sequenced in a study of radiation and T cells in renal cell carcinoma. TCRdb's copy holds only in-frame clones and misses some; the assay was immunoSEQ multiplex PCR. The table lists fewer than 15,000 clones, about 65% of them singletons. The sample here was tumor tissue, taken from a patient whose treatment was nephrectomy without radiotherapy. The origin of the receptors is a woman of 80 years or more with renal cell carcinoma. Each CDR3 is given with its conserved first and last residue. The D gene is left open where the match is weak. Clone size is not always given. Where it is, it says once, few, many or a class for expanded clones.

V: TRBV19; J: TRBJ2-5; size: -; D: TRBD1; CDR3: CASSIGRGQETQYF; DNA: TGTGCCAGTAGTATCGGTAGGGGGCAGGAGACCCAGTACTTC
V: TRBV2; J: TRBJ2-5; size: -; D: -; CDR3: CASTGRLVGETQYF; DNA: TGTGCCAGCACAGGACGACTAGTCGGAGAGACCCAGTACTTC
V: TRBV5-1; J: TRBJ2-2; size: -; D: -; CDR3: CASSLEGTNTGELFF; DNA: TGCGCCAGCAGCTTGGAGGGGACGAACACCGGGGAGCTGTTTTTT
V: TRBV11-2; J: TRBJ2-5; size: -; D: TRBD1; CDR3: CASSLGTVPQETQYF; DNA: TGTGCCAGCAGCCTTGGGACAGTCCCTCAGGAGACCCAGTACTTC
V: TRBV5-1; J: TRBJ2-5; size: -; D: -; CDR3: CASSLAGQQEETQYF; DNA: TGCGCCAGCAGCTTGGCCGGACAGCAAGAAGAGACCCAGTACTTC
V: TRBV7-9; J: TRBJ2-5; size: -; D: TRBD1; CDR3: CASSLGTGPPAETQYF; DNA: TGTGCCAGCAGCTTAGGGACAGGGCCCCCTGCCGAGACCCAGTACTTC
V: TRBV5-8; J: TRBJ2-1; size: -; D: TRBD2; CDR3: CASSEGLAGSSTYNEQFF; DNA: TGTGCCAGCAGCGAGGGACTAGCGGGGAGTTCAACCTACAATGAGCAGTTCTTC
V: TRBV5-1; J: TRBJ1-3; size: -; D: -; CDR3: CASRPTGSSGNTIYF; DNA: TGCGCCAGCAGACCGACCGGGAGCTCTGGAAACACCATATATTTT
V: TRBV5-1; J: TRBJ2-6; size: -; D: -; CDR3: CASSPAHGGANVLTF; DNA: TGCGCCAGCAGTCCTGCCCACGGCGGGGCCAACGTCCTGACTTTC
V: TRBV7-9; J: TRBJ2-2; size: once; D: TRBD1; CDR3: CASSSQGASGELFF; DNA: TGTGCCAGCAGCTCACAGGGGGCGTCGGGGGAGCTGTTTTTT
V: TRBV28; J: TRBJ1-6; size: -; D: -; CDR3: CASSFNSPLHF; DNA: TGTGCCAGCAGTTTTAATTCACCCCTCCACTTT
V: TRBV4-1; J: TRBJ1-2; size: -; D: TRBD1; CDR3: CASSQDRAGGPYGYTF; DNA: TGCGCCAGCAGCCAAGATAGGGCAGGGGGTCCCTATGGCTACACCTTC
V: TRBV7-9; J: TRBJ2-3; size: -; D: TRBD1; CDR3: CASSRATQGAYTDTQYF; DNA: TGTGCCAGCAGCCGAGCCACGCAGGGGGCTTATACAGATACGCAGTATTTT
V: TRBV5-1; J: TRBJ2-2; size: -; D: TRBD1; CDR3: CASKSTGVVTGELFF; DNA: TGCGCCAGCAAGTCGACAGGGGTTGTCACCGGGGAGCTGTTTTTT
V: TRBV6-5; J: TRBJ2-7; size: few; D: TRBD1; CDR3: CASSSIYRGSTYEQYF; DNA: TGTGCCAGCAGTTCTATCTACAGGGGGAGCACCTACGAGCAGTACTTC
V: TRBV7-8; J: TRBJ2-5; size: -; D: -; CDR3: CASSRGTETQYF; DNA: TGTGCCAGCAGCCGCGGGACGGAGACCCAGTACTTC
V: TRBV18; J: TRBJ2-1; size: -; D: -; CDR3: CASSPAETWVNEQFF; DNA: TGTGCCAGCTCACCGGCCGAGACGTGGGTCAATGAGCAGTTCTTC
V: TRBV5-1; J: TRBJ2-5; size: -; D: -; CDR3: CASSLFFREETQYF; DNA: TGCGCCAGCAGCTTATTCTTCAGGGAGGAGACCCAGTACTTC
V: TRBV27; J: TRBJ2-2; size: -; D: TRBD2; CDR3: CASSLTRTSGGAGELFF; DNA: TGTGCCAGCAGTTTAACCCGGACTAGCGGGGGGGCCGGGGAGCTGTTTTTT
V: TRBV7-9; J: TRBJ2-7; size: -; D: -; CDR3: CASSLKGNQRDEQYF; DNA: TGTGCCAGCAGCTTAAAAGGCAACCAGCGGGACGAGCAGTACTTC
V: TRBV5-1; J: TRBJ2-7; size: -; D: -; CDR3: CASSLSTGGQQYF; DNA: TGCGCCAGCAGCTTGAGCACCGGGGGTCAACAGTACTTC
V: TRBV10-3; J: TRBJ2-2; size: -; D: -; CDR3: CAISESGYTGELFF; DNA: TGTGCCATCAGTGAGTCGGGGTACACCGGGGAGCTGTTTTTT
V: TRBV29-1; J: TRBJ1-1; size: few; D: -; CDR3: CSVEEGVGTEAFF; DNA: TGCAGCGTTGAAGAGGGCGTGGGGACTGAAGCTTTCTTT
V: TRBV5-1; J: TRBJ1-2; size: -; D: -; CDR3: CASSADSGYGYTF; DNA: TGCGCCAGCAGCGCCGACAGTGGGTATGGCTACACCTTC
V: TRBV5-1; J: TRBJ2-5; size: -; D: -; CDR3: CASGYLGMVTEGETQYF; DNA: TGCGCCAGCGGCTATCTGGGAATGGTCACAGAAGGAGAGACCCAGTACTTC
V: TRBV11-2; J: TRBJ2-4; size: once; D: -; CDR3: CASSLALYNIQYF; DNA: TGTGCCAGCAGCTTAGCCTTATACAACATTCAGTACTTC
V: TRBV6-1; J: TRBJ1-1; size: -; D: TRBD1; CDR3: CASSGQGNTEAFF; DNA: TGTGCCAGCAGTGGACAGGGTAACACTGAAGCTTTCTTT
V: TRBV11-2; J: TRBJ2-1; size: -; D: TRBD1; CDR3: CASTLTGNNEQFF; DNA: TGTGCCAGCACCCTGACAGGGAACAATGAGCAGTTCTTC
V: TRBV6-1; J: TRBJ1-2; size: -; D: TRBD1; CDR3: CASSEGTGGVWYTF; DNA: TGTGCCAGCAGTGAGGGAACAGGGGGCGTTTGGTACACCTTC
V: TRBV7-2; J: TRBJ1-1; size: once; D: -; CDR3: CASSLAPQSNEAFF; DNA: TGTGCCAGCAGCTTAGCGCCACAGTCAAATGAAGCTTTCTTT
V: TRBV11-2; J: TRBJ2-5; size: medium-sized; D: -; CDR3: CASSLYSPRPKTGETQYF; DNA: TGTGCCAGCAGCTTATACTCCCCAAGACCCAAGACTGGGGAGACCCAGTACTTC
V: TRBV19; J: TRBJ2-1; size: few; D: -; CDR3: CATLGGSGEQFF; DNA: TGTGCCACCCTGGGTGGTTCCGGTGAGCAGTTCTTC
V: TRBV12-5; J: TRBJ2-7; size: -; D: -; CDR3: CASGLGRLGDLYEQYF; DNA: TGTGCTAGTGGTTTGGGCCGTCTGGGGGATCTTTACGAGCAGTACTTC
V: TRBV19; J: TRBJ2-7; size: -; D: TRBD1; CDR3: CASSIGGQGYHEQYF; DNA: TGTGCCAGTAGTATAGGGGGACAGGGGTACCACGAGCAGTACTTC
V: TRBV6-6; J: TRBJ2-1; size: -; D: -; CDR3: CASTRGRNNEQFF; DNA: TGTGCCAGCACCCGGGGGCGAAATAATGAGCAGTTCTTC
V: TRBV9; J: TRBJ1-3; size: few; D: -; CDR3: CASSVAGDPGNTIYF; DNA: TGTGCCAGCAGCGTAGCAGGGGACCCTGGAAACACCATATATTTT
V: TRBV7-2; J: TRBJ2-1; size: -; D: TRBD1; CDR3: CASSTVGQGSDNEQFF; DNA: TGTGCCAGCAGCACGGTGGGACAGGGTAGTGACAATGAGCAGTTCTTC
V: TRBV27; J: TRBJ1-1; size: -; D: -; CDR3: CASSFQAAQNTEAFF; DNA: TGTGCCAGCAGTTTTCAGGCAGCTCAGAACACTGAAGCTTTCTTT
V: TRBV2; J: TRBJ1-5; size: few; D: -; CDR3: CASSAPGASQPQHF; DNA: TGTGCCAGCAGTGCCCCAGGGGCCAGTCAGCCCCAGCATTTT
V: TRBV6-5; J: TRBJ1-3; size: -; D: TRBD1; CDR3: CASSLDRAGNTIYF; DNA: TGTGCCAGCAGTCTCGACAGGGCCGGAAACACCATATATTTT
V: TRBV7-8; J: TRBJ1-4; size: -; D: -; CDR3: CASSLAGVYNEKLFF; DNA: TGTGCCAGCAGCTTAGCAGGGGTCTATAATGAAAAACTGTTTTTT
V: TRBV2; J: TRBJ2-2; size: -; D: -; CDR3: CASSSIYTGELFF; DNA: TGTGCCAGCAGTTCTATTTACACCGGGGAGCTGTTTTTT
V: TRBV27; J: TRBJ1-5; size: -; D: TRBD1; CDR3: CANNTTDRDNQPQHF; DNA: TGTGCCAACAACACAACCGACAGGGACAATCAGCCCCAGCATTTT
V: TRBV5-8; J: TRBJ1-5; size: -; D: -; CDR3: CASSSGRAQHF; DNA: TGTGCCAGCAGCTCCGGCCGGGCCCAGCATTTT
V: TRBV18; J: TRBJ1-6; size: -; D: TRBD1; CDR3: CASSLGQGMDSPLHF; DNA: TGTGCCAGCTCACTTGGACAGGGAATGGATTCACCCCTCCACTTT
V: TRBV7-3; J: TRBJ1-2; size: -; D: -; CDR3: CASSEAKAGAGYGYTF; DNA: TGTGCCAGCAGTGAAGCGAAGGCAGGGGCCGGCTATGGCTACACCTTC
V: TRBV27; J: TRBJ2-1; size: -; D: TRBD1; CDR3: CASSQQGLYNEQFF; DNA: TGTGCCAGCAGTCAACAGGGGCTCTACAATGAGCAGTTCTTC
V: TRBV6-4; J: TRBJ2-3; size: medium-sized; D: -; CDR3: CASSVGLGADTQYF; DNA: TGTGCCAGCAGTGTGGGCCTTGGGGCAGATACGCAGTATTTT
V: TRBV6-5; J: TRBJ1-3; size: -; D: -; CDR3: CASREQVPGNTIYF; DNA: TGTGCCAGCAGGGAACAGGTTCCAGGAAACACCATATATTTT
V: TRBV6-5; J: TRBJ2-7; size: -; D: TRBD1; CDR3: CASSFWTGASYEQYF; DNA: TGTGCCAGCAGTTTCTGGACAGGGGCCTCCTACGAGCAGTACTTC
V: TRBV7-9; J: TRBJ1-1; size: -; D: -; CDR3: CASSPVSGEAFF; DNA: TGTGCCAGCAGCCCTGTATCTGGTGAAGCTTTCTTT
V: TRBV2; J: TRBJ2-3; size: -; D: TRBD1; CDR3: CASSGPGQGTDTQYF; DNA: TGTGCCAGCAGTGGACCGGGACAGGGCACAGATACGCAGTATTTT
V: TRBV7-9; J: TRBJ1-1; size: few; D: -; CDR3: CASSLAGLSEAFF; DNA: TGTGCCAGCAGCTTAGCGGGATTGTCTGAAGCTTTCTTT
V: TRBV7-9; J: TRBJ1-1; size: -; D: TRBD1; CDR3: CASSLGGGGPDTEAFF; DNA: TGTGCCAGCAGCTTGGGGGGAGGGGGCCCGGACACTGAAGCTTTCTTT
V: TRBV7-9; J: TRBJ2-5; size: -; D: TRBD1; CDR3: CASSRQGIQETQYF; DNA: TGTGCCAGCAGCCGACAGGGGATTCAAGAGACCCAGTACTTC
V: TRBV6-5; J: TRBJ1-3; size: once; D: -; CDR3: CASSLRDGNTIYF; DNA: TGTGCCAGCAGCCTCAGGGACGGAAACACCATATATTTT
V: TRBV11-2; J: TRBJ1-2; size: -; D: TRBD1; CDR3: CASSLLGLGTGNGYTF; DNA: TGTGCCAGCAGCTTACTCGGTCTCGGGACAGGGAATGGCTACACCTTC
V: TRBV2; J: TRBJ2-7; size: -; D: -; CDR3: CASRAQSASSYEQYF; DNA: TGTGCCAGCAGAGCACAGAGCGCGAGCTCCTACGAGCAGTACTTC
V: TRBV19; J: TRBJ2-2; size: few; D: TRBD2; CDR3: CATKRGGVTGELFF; DNA: TGTGCCACAAAACGGGGAGGGGTCACCGGGGAGCTGTTTTTT
V: TRBV6-6; J: TRBJ1-2; size: -; D: -; CDR3: CASSSPDASYGYTF; DNA: TGTGCCAGCAGTTCCCCCGATGCCTCCTATGGCTACACCTTC